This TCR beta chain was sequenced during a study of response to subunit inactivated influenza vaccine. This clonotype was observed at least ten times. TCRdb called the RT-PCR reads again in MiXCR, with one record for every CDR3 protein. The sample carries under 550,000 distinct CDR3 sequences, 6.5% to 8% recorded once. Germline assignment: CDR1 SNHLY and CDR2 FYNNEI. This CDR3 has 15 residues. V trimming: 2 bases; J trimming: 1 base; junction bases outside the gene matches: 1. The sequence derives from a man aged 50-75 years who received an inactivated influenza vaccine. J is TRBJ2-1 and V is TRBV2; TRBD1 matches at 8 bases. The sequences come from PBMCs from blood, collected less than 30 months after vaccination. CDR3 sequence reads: CASSEQGASYNEQFF. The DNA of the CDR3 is TGTGCCAGCAGTGAACAGGGGGCGTCCTACAATGAGCAGTTCTTC.